This T cell receptor beta chain originates from a study of blood T cell repertoires in COVID-19 (dated by TCRdb to the early 2020s). Background for the entire study: Collaborator samples came from the United States, Italy and Spain and covered acute and convalescent phases of COVID-19. The material from the prospective study consisted of cDNA or gDNA derived from T cells, B-cell-depleted T cells, or PBMCs. The samples were drawn from two sources: the first 160 participants of the ongoing ImmuneRACE study, and about 1,300 subjects contributed by 6 global collaborators. Where HLA class I and class II types were available, the types were taken from metadata supplied by the sample provider, not from assay-based typing. Nearly every sample came with metadata listing a de-identified subject ID, COVID-19 status, age in years and sex. The dataset comprised deeply sampled blood TCRbeta repertoires from subjects exposed to, actively infected with, or recovered from COVID-19. A freely available public database, intended as a resource for researchers studying the immune response to SARS-CoV-2, is where the repertoires were released.

TCRbeta CDR3 regions were amplified from genomic DNA using the immunoSEQ Assay, a bias-controlled multiplex PCR. In the original analysis: Nucleated cell counts per sample were estimated from amplification of reference gene primers within the assay. Sequence reads were collapsed and filtered to measure the absolute abundance of every unique TCRbeta CDR3 rearrangement. Productive Simpson clonality was computed per sample as the square root of Simpson's diversity index over productive rearrangements. The clones in this table, taken by TCRdb from immuneACCESS, are in-frame only. Not every clone is retained; where verified, under half of the shortfall comes from an unresolved V gene, and the cause of the rest is unknown. V, J and clone size are taken as reported in that table, and D and trimming were inferred from the DNA itself. The sample table holds some 150,000 clones, of which 91% were seen once. In total, the top ten clones hold around 0.55% of the sample.

As regards this clone: Its antigen has not been determined. Nothing much larger sits one base from this clone, and base qualities are not available.

Results the study describes overall, beyond this receptor: Clinical and demographic metadata were provided uncurated, with the amount varying by source and participant.

CDR1 and CDR2, per the germline V gene, are SNHLY and FYNNEI. The CDR3, cysteine through phenylalanine, is 12 amino acids long. Only the CDR3 part of the read is kept: 36 bases, read in frame from the first base. At the junction V is shortened by 7 bases and J by 1 base, with 6 bases in between. The collaborating institutions used their own protocols to collect whole blood in K2EDTA tubes. For TCRbeta analysis, collaborators shipped samples as frozen whole blood, isolated PBMCs, or DNA extracted from either of those sample types. Sequencing was performed on peripheral blood. The source of this sequence is a man aged 50 to 59 with acute or convalescent COVID-19. The chain is made from TRBV2 and TRBJ2-3, with the D gene uncertain. The nucleotide sequence is TGTGCCAGCATGAGAGGCACAGATACGCAGTATTTT. Translation gives CASMRGTDTQYF.